This T cell receptor (beta chain) is from a study of shared T cell receptors in the human thymus. Germline V CDR1 and CDR2: SGHTS, YDEGEE. This CDR3 is built from 12 residues. V was pared by 2 bases and J by 4 bases, with 7 bases between. The assay was immunoSEQ multiplex PCR, and TCRdb's table has in-frame clones only and misses some. This repertoire shows hundreds of thousands of clones, roughly 88% found once; its top ten account for about 0.0098%. These sequences were also reported in another study, on human thymus T cells. That source adds: Corrective heart surgery yielded the resections from which the thymus tissue came. An apparent bias in V and J gene usage was seen in thymic and blood repertoires.

The chain has TRBV5-8 and TRBJ2-7; D gene uncertain. Source material: thymocytes. This TCR was recovered from a girl under two years old with a congenital heart defect. Here the CDR3 DNA reads TGTGCCAGCAGCTTTCCAGTATACGAGCAGTACTTC. It encodes CASSFPVYEQYF.